This T cell receptor (beta chain) appears in the sequencing data of a study of Graves' ophthalmopathy and Graves' hyperthyroidism. Transcripts of RNA were the source for amplifying TCR beta CDR3 regions. Investigators did first-round RT-PCR with HTBI primers, then second-round multiplex PCR. TCRdb re-derived calls from the multiplex PCR reads in MiXCR, one entry per CDR3 protein. The sample has roughly 1.1 million distinct CDR3 sequences; roughly two fifths are singletons. This clonotype showed up just a few times. Germline lookup yields CDR1 LGHNA and CDR2 YSLEER. There are 15 residues in the CDR3. With 2 bases removed from V and 6 bases from J, the gap between germline ends came to 14 bases. Hyperthyroidism was new, under 2 months, in patients aged 18 to 65. Additional autoimmune diseases, uncontrolled infections, pregnancy or lactation disqualified patients. Orbital computed tomography, thyroid ultrasound, TRAb, serum thyroxine and clinical symptoms formed the basis of diagnosis.

The receptor comes from an adult man with Graves' hyperthyroidism. The material sequenced was peripheral blood or thyroid tissue (not recorded which). The J gene is TRBJ1-3, the V gene TRBV4-3; maybe TRBD1 (6 bases). This CDR3 reads CASSQNPDRLNTIYF. CDR3 sequence (DNA): TGCGCCAGCAGCCAAAACCCGGACAGACTAAACACCATATATTTT.